These 18 T cell receptor delta chains came from one sample sequenced in a study of γδ T cells in repeated Plasmodium falciparum infection (dated by TCRdb to about 2021). The receptor library was made with multiplex PCR. The listed sequencing device is Illumina MiSeq. Public reads were reanalyzed in TCRdb with CATT, and rows carrying the same DNA were merged afterwards. The sample table lists 50,000 to 55,000 delta-chain clones, roughly 2% of them with a count of one. Of the sample, less than 30% is held by the ten largest clones. For bulk TCR repertoire analysis, Vgamma9/Vdelta2+ and Vdelta2-negative gammadelta T cell populations were isolated by flow sorting from peripheral blood mononuclear cells. The sequenced sample was gamma-delta T cells from blood. These receptors were obtained from a pool of human donors (malaria-infected and uninfected, not separated).

A note on this clone: It is likely a read error: a sequence one base away is far more abundant. This CDR3 is also generated by other DNA sequences in the sample. The gene calls are TRDV1 and TRDJ1; D perhaps matches TRDD2 (6 bases). Here the J gene was assigned by germline matching of the DNA, as TCRdb has none. The ends were cut back, 2 bases at V and 5 bases at J, with 33 bases in the middle. Looked up from germline, CDR1 is TSWWSYY and CDR2 is QGS. This CDR3 comprises 21 residues. This chain's CDR3 is CALGEKVPYFLLGPSGDKLIF. The CDR3 DNA sequence: TGTGCTCTTGGGGAAAAAGTCCCCTACTTCCTTCTCGGACCCTCGGGGGATAAACTCATCTTT.

A few counts support this clone. A far larger clone is just one base off, so this is likely a read error. The sample contains more than one DNA sequence encoding this CDR3. This chain connects TRDV1 to TRDJ1; TRDD3 matches 12 bases. Since TCRdb gives no J gene, matching the DNA to germline was used here to assign it. CDR1 TSWWSYY and CDR2 QGS come from the germline V gene. The CDR3 sequence is 21 residues long. CDR3 residues: CALGSCLPYWGIPRYTDKLIF. Here the CDR3 DNA reads TGTGCTCTTGGGTCCTGCCTGCCGTACTGGGGGATACCACGTTACACAGATAAACTCATCTTT.

Details on this clone: A far larger clone is one base from this, pointing to a likely read error. This sample includes further DNA sequences coding for the same CDR3. The V and J genes are TRDV1 and TRDJ1, with 9 positions matching TRDD3. TCRdb lists no J gene, so it was determined here by aligning the DNA to germline. The CDR3 has 17 amino acids. Germline CDR1 and CDR2: TSWWSYY and QGS. V gave up 5 bases and J gave up 8 bases; unmatched junction bases: 18. DNA for the CDR3: TGTGCTCTTGGGAACCCTTCGGGACTGGGGGACCGACACAAACTCATCTTT. Protein product: CALGNPSGLGDRHKLIF.

This clone has a handful of counts. A far bigger clonotype differs at one base, so this is likely a read error. Other DNA sequences of this sample code for an identical CDR3. The chain joins TRDV2 to TRDJ1; D is perhaps TRDD3 (5 bases). The J gene comes from matching the DNA to germline here; TCRdb lacks it. There are 20 residues in the CDR3. In germline, CDR1 is GEAIGNYY, CDR2 EKD. The chain's CDR3 is CACDTLQVGTGGQYTDKLIF. The CDR3 nucleotides are TGTGCCTGTGACACCCTCCAGGTGGGTACTGGTGGTCAATACACAGATAAACTCATCTTT.

Relative to its sample, this clone is hyperexpanded. The same CDR3 is also encoded by other DNA sequences in this sample. The V gene is TRAV38-2/DV8, the J gene TRDJ1; maybe TRDD3 (6 bases). The V gene lost 3 bases and the J gene lost 8 bases, with 11 bases spanning the gap. This CDR3 is built from 12 residues. Germline CDR1 TSESDYY, CDR2 QEAYKQQN. The chain's CDR3 is CAYRKLGGKLIF. For the CDR3, the DNA is TGTGCTTATAGGAAACTGGGTGGGAAACTCATCTTT.

A remark on this clone: One base separates it from a far larger clone, so it is likely a read error. The limits of the CDR3 on the DNA are not certain, so only TCRdb's listed CDR3 is given. Other DNA sequences in the same sample also yield this CDR3. The V segment is TRDV2, and no J call was made; the table assigns TRDD3, which was not confirmed against the DNA. The CDR3 totals 15 residues, both ends included. Per the germline V gene, CDR1 is GEAIGNYY and CDR2 is EKD. The CDR3 sequence: CACDTVGGGSLKLIF.

For this clone: TCRdb's listed protein matches a much larger clone and diverges from this DNA's translation at residue 5, likely through a read error; the protein shown comes from the DNA. The V gene is TRDV1, the J gene TRDJ1; D not resolved. TCRdb carries no J gene annotation; the J gene was assigned here by matching the DNA with germline. Trimming cost V 4 bases and J 1 base, with 16 bases left between them. The CDR3 is 16 amino acids. Germline V lookup: CDR1 TSWWSYY, CDR2 QGS. The CDR3 nucleotides read TGTGCTCTTGGGGGACTAATCCGGGGTGGCACCGATAAACTCATCTTT. It encodes CALGGLIRGGTDKLIF.

This clone was recorded many times. TCRdb records a much larger clone's protein for this DNA, with a difference at residue 6 that likely arises from a read error; the protein given is the translation of the DNA. The V call is TRDV2, the J call TRDJ1, with D perhaps matching TRDD3 (5 bases). TCRdb supplies no J gene; here it was assigned by aligning the nucleotide sequence to germline. CDR1 and CDR2 (germline): GEAIGNYY, EKD. This CDR3 is 15 amino acids long. Trimming took off 1 base at V and 6 bases at J, with 17 bases between the two ends. The CDR3 DNA sequence: TGTGCCTGTGACACTTGGGGTCCCCCAGGGCATAAACTCATCTTT. As protein: CACDTWGPPGHKLIF.

This clone appeared a few times. This likely traces to a read error, being one base from a far larger clone. Distinct nucleotide sequences in the sample also encode this CDR3. The chain has TRDV1 and TRDJ1; D is possibly TRDD3 (6 bases). The J gene is not listed in TCRdb, so it was assigned here from a DNA match to germline. Germline V gene data show CDR1 as TSWWSYY and CDR2 as QGS. The CDR3 is 20 amino acids. The germline V and J ends were trimmed by 1 base and 8 bases, with 32 bases remaining between them. CDR3 protein: CALGEQFHVLGDFAHLKLIF. CDR3 sequence (DNA): TGTGCTCTTGGGGAACAATTCCACGTACTGGGAGATTTTGCACATTTGAAACTCATCTTT.

This clone has just a few counts. The protein recorded in TCRdb matches a much larger clone and deviates from this DNA's translation at residues 7 and 12, suggesting a read error; the protein here is obtained by translating the DNA. The chain is built from TRDV1 and TRDJ1, with 8 bases lining up with TRDD3. No J segment appears in TCRdb, so it was assigned here by matching the sequence to germline. CDR1 TSWWSYY and CDR2 QGS come from the germline V gene. The V segment lost 5 bases and the J segment 0 bases; nucleotides outside the gene matches: 23. The CDR3 extends over 21 amino acids. The CDR3 nucleotides read TGTGCTCTTGGGAAGGGGGTTCTTTGGTGGGGGATGCCAAAGTACACCGATAAACTCATCTTT. Protein: CALGKGVLWWGMPKYTDKLIF.

Remarks on this clone: This likely stems from a read error, as it lies one base from a far larger clone. In the same sample, other DNA sequences code for this CDR3. CDR3 loop: CALGKPRLYPSPYWGGDKLIF. The CDR3 DNA follows: TGCGCTCTTGGGAAACCCCGTTTATATCCTTCCCCATACTGGGGGGGCGATAAACTCATCTTT. V is TRDV1 and J is TRDJ1; 8 bases are shared with TRDD3. Here the J gene was assigned by germline matching of the DNA, as TCRdb has none. Germline CDR1 reads TSWWSYY; CDR2 reads QGS. The CDR3 is made up of 21 amino acids.

On this clone: This probably arose from a read error, given a far larger clone one base away. The same CDR3 can be traced to other DNA sequences in this sample. V and J are TRAV38-2/DV8 and TRDJ1; 12 positions agree with TRDD3. TCRdb supplies no J gene; here it was assigned by aligning the nucleotide sequence to germline. Germline V gene data show CDR1 as TSESDYY and CDR2 as QEAYKQQN. The length of the CDR3 is 26 residues. V was pared by 6 bases and J by 3 bases, with 39 bases of the junction left unmatched. The CDR3 DNA follows: TGTGCTTATACGGGGCCGCCCTCCACTCAGCCTCGTACTGGGGGATACCATACGACGGGTCCCGATAAACTCATCTTT. It yields the protein CAYTGPPSTQPRTGGYHTTGPDKLIF.

By share, this clone counts as medium-sized. Other DNA sequences in this specimen translate into the identical CDR3. CDR3 nucleotides: TGTGCCTTCCAAACTCCCTTCCTCTTCCTTTCGCCTTGGGGGATACTAGGGAAACTCATCTTT. It is translated as CAFQTPFLFLSPWGILGKLIF. This rearrangement joins TRDV3 to TRDJ1; 10 bases are a match to TRDD3. With 3 bases clipped from V and 8 bases from J, the junction kept 33 bases outside the gene matches. Per germline, CDR1 TVYSNPD and CDR2 GDNSRS (reference sequence). This CDR3 is 21 amino acids long.

Concerning this clone: The mismatch at residue 19 between this DNA's translation and the TCRdb protein of a much larger clone likely reflects a read error; the protein shown is translated from the DNA. The chain uses TRDV1 and TRDJ1; D perhaps matches TRDD3 (8 bases). Since TCRdb gives no J gene, matching the DNA to germline was used here to assign it. The length of the CDR3 is 24 residues. The germline V and J ends were trimmed by 5 bases and 3 bases, with 43 bases remaining between them. Germline CDR1 reads TSWWSYY; CDR2 reads QGS. This CDR3 is CALGPTVMPSFLRTLGAPSDKLIF. In nucleotides, the CDR3 is TGTGCTCTTGGGCCAACCGTTATGCCCTCCTTCCTCCGGACACTGGGGGCACCGTCCGATAAACTCATCTTT.

A note on this clone: For this DNA, TCRdb reports the protein of a much larger clone, which diverges at residue 15, most likely from a read error; the protein presented here is translated directly from the DNA. The chain links TRDV1 to TRDJ1; TRDD3 agrees at 10 bases. Here the J gene came from matching the DNA to germline, since TCRdb omits it. This CDR3 is 22 amino acids long. V shed 5 bases and J 8 bases; nucleotides not matched to a gene: 32. Per the germline V gene, CDR1 is TSWWSYY and CDR2 is QGS. CDR3 residues: CALGSRSSYGGTGGCARKKLIF. DNA of the CDR3: TGTGCTCTTGGGAGTCGTTCTTCCTACGGGGGTACTGGGGGATGCGCGAGGAAAAAACTCATCTTT.

As for this clone: TCRdb pairs this DNA with a much larger clone's protein that differs at residue 16, likely a read error; the protein shown was translated from the DNA. The chain links TRDV1 to TRDJ1, with 7 bases identical to TRDD3. The CDR3 consists of 20 residues. CDR1 is TSWWSYY and CDR2 is QGS in the germline V gene. This CDR3 reads CALGEHTFFTGELLTEKLIF. The CDR3 nucleotides are TGTGCTCTTGGGGAACATACCTTCTTCACTGGGGAGCTCCTCACCGAGAAACTCATCTTT.

This clone was seen a few times. This DNA translates differently at residue 16 from the TCRdb protein, which is that of a much larger clone; a read error is likely, and the protein shown is the DNA's own translation. The chain combines TRAV38-2/DV8 with TRDJ1; 11 bases agree with TRDD3. The J gene, not given by TCRdb, was assigned here from a germline match of the nucleotide sequence. The CDR3 contains 21 residues. Germline CDR1 reads TSESDYY; CDR2 reads QEAYKQQN. V shed 0 bases and J 5 bases; nucleotides not matched to a gene: 21. CDR3 loop: CAYRSALLLFALGDTRDKLIF. The CDR3, as DNA: TGTGCTTATAGGAGCGCTCTCTTACTTTTCGCTCTGGGGGATACACGGGATAAACTCATCTTT.

This clone was observed at least ten times. A far larger clone lies a single base away; this is likely a read error. The same CDR3 can be traced to other DNA sequences in this sample. V usage is TRDV3 and J usage is TRDJ1, with a tentative D call TRDD2 (6 bases). The CDR3 is 13 residues long. CDR1 TVYSNPD and CDR2 GDNSRS come from the germline V gene (reference sequence). CDR3 loop: CALPLVLTDKLIF. CDR3 sequence (DNA): TGTGCCCTTCCTCTTGTTCTAACCGATAAGCTCATCTTT. Looking up the rest from reference TRDV3 and TRDJ1 gives the full variable domain: CDKVTQSSPDQTVASGSEVVLLCTYDTVYSNPDLFWYRIRPDYSFQFVFYGDNSRSEGADFTQGRFSVKHILTQKAFHLVISPVRTEDSATYYCALPLVLTDKLIFGKGTRVTVEP.